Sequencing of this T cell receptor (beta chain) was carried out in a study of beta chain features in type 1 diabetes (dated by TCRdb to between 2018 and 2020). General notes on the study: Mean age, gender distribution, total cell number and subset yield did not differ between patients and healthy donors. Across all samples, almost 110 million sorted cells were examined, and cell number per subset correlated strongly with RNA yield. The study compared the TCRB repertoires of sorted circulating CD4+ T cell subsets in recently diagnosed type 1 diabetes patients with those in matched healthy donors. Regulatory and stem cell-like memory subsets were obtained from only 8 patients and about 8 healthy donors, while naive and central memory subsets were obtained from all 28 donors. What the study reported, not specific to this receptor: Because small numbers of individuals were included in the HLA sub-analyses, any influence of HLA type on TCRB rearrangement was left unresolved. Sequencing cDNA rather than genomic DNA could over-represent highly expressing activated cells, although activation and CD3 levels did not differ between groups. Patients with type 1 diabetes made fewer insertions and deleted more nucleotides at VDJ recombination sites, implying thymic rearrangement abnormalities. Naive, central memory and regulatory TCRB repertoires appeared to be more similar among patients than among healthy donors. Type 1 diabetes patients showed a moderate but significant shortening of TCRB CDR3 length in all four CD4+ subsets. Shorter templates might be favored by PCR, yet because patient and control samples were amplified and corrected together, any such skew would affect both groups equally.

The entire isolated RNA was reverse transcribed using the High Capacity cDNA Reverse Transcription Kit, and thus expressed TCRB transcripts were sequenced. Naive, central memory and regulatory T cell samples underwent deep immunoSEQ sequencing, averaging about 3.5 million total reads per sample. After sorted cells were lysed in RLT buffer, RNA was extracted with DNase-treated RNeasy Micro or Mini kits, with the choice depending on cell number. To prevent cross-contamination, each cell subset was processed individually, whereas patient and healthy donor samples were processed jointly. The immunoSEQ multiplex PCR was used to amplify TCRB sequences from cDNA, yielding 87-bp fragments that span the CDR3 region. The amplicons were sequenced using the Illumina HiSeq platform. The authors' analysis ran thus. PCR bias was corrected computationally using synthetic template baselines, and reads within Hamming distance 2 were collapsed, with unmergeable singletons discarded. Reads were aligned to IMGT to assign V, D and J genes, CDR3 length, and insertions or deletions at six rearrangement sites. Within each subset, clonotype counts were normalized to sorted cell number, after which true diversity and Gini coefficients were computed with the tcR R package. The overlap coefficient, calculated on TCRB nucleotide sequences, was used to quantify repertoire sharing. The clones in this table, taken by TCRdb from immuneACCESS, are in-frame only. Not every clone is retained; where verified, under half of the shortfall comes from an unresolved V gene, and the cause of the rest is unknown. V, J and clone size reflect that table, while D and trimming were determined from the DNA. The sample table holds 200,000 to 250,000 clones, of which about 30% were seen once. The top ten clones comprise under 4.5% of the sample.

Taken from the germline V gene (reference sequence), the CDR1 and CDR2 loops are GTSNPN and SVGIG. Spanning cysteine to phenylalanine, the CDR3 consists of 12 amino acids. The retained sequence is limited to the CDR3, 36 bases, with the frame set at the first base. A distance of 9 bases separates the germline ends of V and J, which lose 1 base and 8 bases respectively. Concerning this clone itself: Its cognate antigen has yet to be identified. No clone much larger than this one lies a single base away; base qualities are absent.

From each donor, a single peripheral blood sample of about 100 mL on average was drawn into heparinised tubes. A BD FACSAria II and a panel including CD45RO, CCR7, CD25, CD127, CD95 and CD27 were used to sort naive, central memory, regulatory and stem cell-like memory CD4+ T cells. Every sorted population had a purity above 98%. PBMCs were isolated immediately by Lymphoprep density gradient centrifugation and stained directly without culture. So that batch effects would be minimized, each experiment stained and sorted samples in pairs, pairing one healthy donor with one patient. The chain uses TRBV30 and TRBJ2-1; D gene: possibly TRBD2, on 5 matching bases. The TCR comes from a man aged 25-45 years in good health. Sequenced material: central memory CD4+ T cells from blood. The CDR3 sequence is CAWSAWGDEQFF. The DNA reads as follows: TGTGCCTGGAGTGCGTGGGGAGATGAGCAGTTCTTC.